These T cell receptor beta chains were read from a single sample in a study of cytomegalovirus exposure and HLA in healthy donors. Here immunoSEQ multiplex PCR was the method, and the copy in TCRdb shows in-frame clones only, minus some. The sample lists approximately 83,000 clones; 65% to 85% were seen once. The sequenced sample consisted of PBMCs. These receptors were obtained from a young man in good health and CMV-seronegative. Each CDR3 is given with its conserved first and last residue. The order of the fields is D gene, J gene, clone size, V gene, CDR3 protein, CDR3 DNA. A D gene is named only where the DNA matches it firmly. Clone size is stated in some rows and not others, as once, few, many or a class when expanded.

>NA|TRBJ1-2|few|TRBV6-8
CASSYSEGNWGYSYTF
TGTGCCAGCAGTTATTCAGAAGGCAACTGGGGCTATAGCTACACCTTC
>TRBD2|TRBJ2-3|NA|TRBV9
CASSVTGLAGGTDTQYF
TGTGCCAGCAGCGTAACAGGACTAGCGGGGGGCACAGATACGCAGTATTTT
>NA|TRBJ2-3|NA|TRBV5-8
CASSLERAQYF
TGTGCCAGCAGCTTGGAACGGGCGCAGTATTTT
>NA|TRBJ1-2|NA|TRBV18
CASSPNLELYGYTF
TGTGCCAGCTCACCCAACCTTGAGCTGTATGGCTACACCTTC
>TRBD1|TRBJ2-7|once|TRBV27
CASSDNPGQGAYEQYF
TGTGCCAGCAGCGATAATCCGGGACAGGGGGCTTACGAGCAGTACTTC
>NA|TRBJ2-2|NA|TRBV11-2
CASSLVGGLDTGELFF
TGTGCCAGCAGCTTAGTGGGGGGTCTCGACACCGGGGAGCTGTTTTTT
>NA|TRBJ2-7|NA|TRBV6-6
CASRRWGTIGEQYF
TGTGCCAGCAGGCGCTGGGGGACAATTGGCGAGCAGTACTTC
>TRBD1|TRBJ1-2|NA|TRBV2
CASSAGTDYGYTF
TGTGCCAGCAGTGCCGGGACAGACTATGGCTACACCTTC
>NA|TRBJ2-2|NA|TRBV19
CASSILNTGELFF
TGTGCCAGTAGTATACTGAACACCGGGGAGCTGTTTTTT
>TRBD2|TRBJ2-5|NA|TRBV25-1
CASNLAGEGQTQYF
TGTGCCAGCAATCTAGCGGGGGAGGGTCAGACCCAGTACTTC
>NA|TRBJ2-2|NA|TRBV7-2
CASSLVGTNTGELFF
TGTGCCAGCAGCTTAGTCGGGACGAACACCGGGGAGCTGTTTTTT
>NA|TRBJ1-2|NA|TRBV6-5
CASNRAGMPGYTF
TGTGCCAGCAACCGAGCAGGGATGCCCGGCTACACCTTC
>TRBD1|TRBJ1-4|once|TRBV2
CASRGGQAVNEKLFF
TGTGCCAGCAGGGGAGGACAGGCCGTTAATGAAAAACTGTTTTTT
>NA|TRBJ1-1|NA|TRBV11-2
CASTPELRTEAFF
TGTGCCAGCACCCCTGAGTTGCGCACTGAAGCTTTCTTT
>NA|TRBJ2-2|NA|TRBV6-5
CASSYGAPGELFF
TGTGCCAGCAGTTATGGAGCCCCCGGGGAGCTGTTTTTT
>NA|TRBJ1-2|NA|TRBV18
CASSPIGVPGYGYTF
TGTGCCAGCTCACCAATAGGGGTTCCGGGCTATGGCTACACCTTC
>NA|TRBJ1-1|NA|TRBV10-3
CAISAREGTEAFF
TGTGCCATCAGTGCCAGGGAGGGCACTGAAGCTTTCTTT
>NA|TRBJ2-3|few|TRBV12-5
CASGFGESTDTQYF
TGTGCTAGTGGTTTCGGGGAGAGCACAGATACGCAGTATTTT
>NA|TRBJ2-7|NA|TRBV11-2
CASSLSSSSYEQYF
TGTGCCAGCAGCTTGTCTAGTAGCTCCTACGAGCAGTACTTC
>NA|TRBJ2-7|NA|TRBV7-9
CSSSSTIYEQYF
TGTTCCAGCAGCTCCACTATCTACGAGCAGTACTTC
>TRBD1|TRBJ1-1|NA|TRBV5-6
CASSLDRGSEAFF
TGTGCCAGCAGCCTTGACAGGGGTTCCGAAGCTTTCTTT
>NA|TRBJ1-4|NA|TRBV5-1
CASSPGSATNEKLFF
TGCGCCAGCAGTCCAGGGTCCGCAACTAATGAAAAACTGTTTTTT
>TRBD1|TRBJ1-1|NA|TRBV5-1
CASTHSGTGTEAFF
TGCGCCAGCACCCATTCTGGGACAGGCACTGAAGCTTTCTTT
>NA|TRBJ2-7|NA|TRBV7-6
CASSPRLGDNSYEQYF
TGTGCCAGCAGCCCCCGCCTCGGGGACAACTCCTACGAGCAGTACTTC
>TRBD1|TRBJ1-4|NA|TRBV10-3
CAISESTGEEKLFF
TGTGCCATCAGTGAGTCGACAGGGGAGGAAAAACTGTTTTTT
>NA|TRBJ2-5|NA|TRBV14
CASSQDWAEQETQYF
TGTGCCAGCAGCCAAGACTGGGCAGAACAAGAGACCCAGTACTTC
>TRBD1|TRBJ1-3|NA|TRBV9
CASSASRQGARGNTIYF
TGTGCCAGCAGCGCCAGTAGACAGGGGGCACGAGGAAACACCATATATTTT
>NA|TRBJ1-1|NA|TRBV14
CASSPLMNTEAFF
TGTGCCAGCAGCCCCCTAATGAACACTGAAGCTTTCTTT
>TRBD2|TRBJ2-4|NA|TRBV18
CASSPPPGAGSGGVNANIQYF
TGTGCCAGCTCACCCCCCCCAGGGGCGGGTAGCGGGGGAGTGAATGCCAACATTCAGTACTTC
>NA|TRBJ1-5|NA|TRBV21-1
CASSRRRADSNQPQHF
TGTGCCAGCAGCAGACGCAGGGCGGATAGCAATCAGCCCCAGCATTTT
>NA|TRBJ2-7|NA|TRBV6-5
CASSSSGLADSYEQYF
NA
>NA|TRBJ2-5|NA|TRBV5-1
CASSFRDFEETQYF
TGCGCCAGCAGCTTCCGGGACTTCGAAGAGACCCAGTACTTC
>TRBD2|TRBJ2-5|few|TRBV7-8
CASSLGTGGETQYF
TGTGCCAGCAGCTTAGGGACGGGAGGAGAGACCCAGTACTTC
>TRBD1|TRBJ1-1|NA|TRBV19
CASTPDRRGEAFF
TGTGCCAGTACCCCGGACAGGCGCGGTGAAGCTTTCTTT
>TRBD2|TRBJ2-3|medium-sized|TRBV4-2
CASSQDLAGGPDTQYF
TGTGCCAGCAGCCAAGATCTAGCGGGGGGGCCAGATACGCAGTATTTT
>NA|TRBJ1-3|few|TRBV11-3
CASSHSGNTIYF
TGTGCCAGCAGCCACTCTGGAAACACCATATATTTT
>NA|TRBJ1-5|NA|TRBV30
CAWSVPEGTQPQHF
TGTGCCTGGAGTGTACCTGAGGGTACCCAGCCCCAGCATTTT
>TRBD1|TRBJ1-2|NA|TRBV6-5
CASSLSSGGSYGYTF
TGTGCCAGCAGTCTAAGCTCAGGGGGGAGTTATGGCTACACCTTC
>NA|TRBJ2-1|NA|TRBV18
CASSPQNVGGEQFF
TGTGCCAGCTCACCCCAAAACGTCGGCGGTGAGCAGTTCTTC
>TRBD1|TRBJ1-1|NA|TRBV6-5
CASRTLDRVNTEAFF
TGTGCCAGCAGAACTCTGGACAGGGTGAACACTGAAGCTTTCTTT
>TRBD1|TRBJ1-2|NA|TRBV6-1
CASNPSGTGRGYTF
TGTGCCAGCAACCCATCCGGGACAGGGAGAGGCTACACCTTC
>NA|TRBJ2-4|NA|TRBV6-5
CASSYSERRAKNIQYF
TGTGCCAGCAGTTACTCTGAGCGGAGGGCCAAAAACATTCAGTACTTC
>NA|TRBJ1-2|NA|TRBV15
CATSRDSFNYGYTF
TGTGCCACCAGCAGAGACAGTTTTAACTATGGCTACACCTTC
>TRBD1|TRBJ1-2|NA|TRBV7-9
CASSPGQGNGYTF
TGTGCCAGCAGCCCGGGACAGGGAAATGGCTACACCTTC
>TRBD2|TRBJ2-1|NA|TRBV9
CASSSPTSGGALYNEQFF
TGTGCCAGCAGTTCCCCTACTAGCGGGGGGGCGTTGTACAATGAGCAGTTCTTC
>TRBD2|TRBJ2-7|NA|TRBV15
CATSRDSGGLVPEQYF
TGTGCCACCAGCAGAGATAGCGGGGGGCTCGTCCCCGAGCAGTACTTC
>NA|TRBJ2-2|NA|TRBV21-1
CASSKGLAGDTGELFF
TGTGCCAGCAGCAAAGGACTAGCGGGGGACACCGGGGAGCTGTTTTTT
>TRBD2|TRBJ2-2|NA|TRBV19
CASKRGPTGELFF
TGTGCCAGCAAGCGGGGGCCCACCGGGGAGCTGTTTTTT
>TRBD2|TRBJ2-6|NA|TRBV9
CASGGERGPDVLTF
TGTGCCAGCGGGGGAGAGCGGGGGCCCGACGTCCTGACTTTC
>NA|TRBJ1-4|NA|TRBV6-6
CASSQDSNEKLFF
TGTGCCAGCAGCCAGGACAGTAATGAAAAACTGTTTTTT
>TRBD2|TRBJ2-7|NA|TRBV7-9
CASSPIAGGPYEQYF
TGTGCCAGCAGCCCTATAGCGGGGGGCCCTTACGAGCAGTACTTC
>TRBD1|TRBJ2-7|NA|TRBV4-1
CASSQVRTGDNEQYF
TGCGCCAGCAGCCAAGTCCGGACAGGGGACAACGAGCAGTACTTC